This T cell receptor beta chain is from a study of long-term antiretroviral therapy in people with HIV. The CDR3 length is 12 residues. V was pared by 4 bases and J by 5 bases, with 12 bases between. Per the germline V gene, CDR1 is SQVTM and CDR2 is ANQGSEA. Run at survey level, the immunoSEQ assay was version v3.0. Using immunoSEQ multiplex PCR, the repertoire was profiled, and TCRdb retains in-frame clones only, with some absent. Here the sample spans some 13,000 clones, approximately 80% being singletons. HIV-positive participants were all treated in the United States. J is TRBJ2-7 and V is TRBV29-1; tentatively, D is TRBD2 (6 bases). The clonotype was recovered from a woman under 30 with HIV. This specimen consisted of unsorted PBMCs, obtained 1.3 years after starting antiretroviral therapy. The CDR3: CSVAFGGNEQYF. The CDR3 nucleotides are TGCAGCGTTGCCTTCGGAGGGAACGAGCAGTACTTC.